A selection of T cell receptor beta chains follows, all from one sample in a study of blood T cell repertoires in COVID-19. Clones were sequenced by immunoSEQ multiplex PCR, and TCRdb holds only the in-frame ones, with some missing. Among around 370,000 clones, around 90% were seen once, and the ten largest hold 6.5%. Sequencing was carried out using peripheral blood. These receptors were taken from a man aged 18 to 35 with active or convalescent COVID-19. Both conserved end residues are part of each CDR3. A D gene is named only where the DNA matches it firmly.

CDR3nt,CDR3aa,d_gene,v_gene,j_gene
TGCGCCAGCAGTCGTCAGGACAGGGGTTACGAGCAGTACTTC,CASSRQDRGYEQYF,TRBD1,TRBV23-1,TRBJ2-7
TGTGCCAGCAGTCCGCCGGGGACTGGGATAGGTGGCTACACCTTC,CASSPPGTGIGGYTF,.,TRBV28,TRBJ1-2
TGTGCCAGCAGCGTTTCCGGGACTCCCGATGAGCAGTTCTTC,CASSVSGTPDEQFF,.,TRBV9,TRBJ2-1
TGTGCCAGCAGTGTAACAGGGCAACGAAACACTGAAGCTTTCTTT,CASSVTGQRNTEAFF,.,TRBV25-1,TRBJ1-1
TGTGCCAGCAAACCAGGGGAAGAGGTTGGCTACACCTTC,CASKPGEEVGYTF,.,TRBV27,TRBJ1-2
TGTGCCAGCACCCAAACGCCGGAGAACAATGAGCAGTTCTTC,CASTQTPENNEQFF,.,TRBV2,TRBJ2-1
TGTGCCAGCAGCTTTTCCCAGACCGGGGAGCTGTTTTTT,CASSFSQTGELFF,.,TRBV7-3,TRBJ2-2
TGTGCCAGCAGCTTGGTCGGGACAGGGGCCTACAATGAGCAGTTCTTC,CASSLVGTGAYNEQFF,TRBD1,TRBV5-6,TRBJ2-1
TGTGCCAGCAGCTTCTCGACTAGCGGGAGGCTGGAGACCCAGTACTTC,CASSFSTSGRLETQYF,TRBD2,TRBV11-2,TRBJ2-5
TGTGCCAGCAGCAAAGCGCTTTTGGGGGACAAGAACACTGAAGCTTTCTTT,CASSKALLGDKNTEAFF,.,TRBV21-1,TRBJ1-1
TGCGCCAGCAGCTTGGGGATACAGGTGGGCTATGGCTACACCTTC,CASSLGIQVGYGYTF,.,TRBV5-1,TRBJ1-2
TGTGCCAGCAGCTTAGCGTTGCGCTATGGCTACACCTTC,CASSLALRYGYTF,.,TRBV7-2,TRBJ1-2
TGCGCCAGCAGCCATGAACTTAGCAATCAGCCCCAGCATTTT,CASSHELSNQPQHF,.,TRBV4-3,TRBJ1-5
TGTGCCAGCAGCCAAGACAGGGGGCGTAGCTATGGCTACACCTTC,CASSQDRGRSYGYTF,TRBD1,TRBV5-4,TRBJ1-2
TGTGCCAGCAGCTTAAGACAGAGCAATCAGCCCCAGCATTTT,CASSLRQSNQPQHF,.,TRBV7-2,TRBJ1-5